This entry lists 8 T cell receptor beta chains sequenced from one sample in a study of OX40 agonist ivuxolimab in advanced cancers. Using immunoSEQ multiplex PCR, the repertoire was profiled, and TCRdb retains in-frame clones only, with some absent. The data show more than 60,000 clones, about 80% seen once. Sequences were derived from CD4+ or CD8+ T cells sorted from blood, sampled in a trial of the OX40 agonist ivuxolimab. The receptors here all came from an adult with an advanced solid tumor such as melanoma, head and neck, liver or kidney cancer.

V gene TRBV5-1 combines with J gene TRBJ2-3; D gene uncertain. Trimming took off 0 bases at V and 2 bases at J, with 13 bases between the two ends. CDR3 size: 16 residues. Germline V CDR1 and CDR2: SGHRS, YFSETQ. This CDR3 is CASSLAEDRNTDTQYF. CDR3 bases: TGCGCCAGCAGCTTGGCCGAAGACCGGAACACAGATACGCAGTATTTT.

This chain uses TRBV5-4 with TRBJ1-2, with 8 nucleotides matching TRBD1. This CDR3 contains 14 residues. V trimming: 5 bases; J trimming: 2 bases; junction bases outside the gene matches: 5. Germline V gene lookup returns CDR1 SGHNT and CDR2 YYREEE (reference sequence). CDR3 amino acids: CASSPQGENYGYTF. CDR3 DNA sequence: TGTGCCAGCAGTCCACAGGGGGAGAACTATGGCTACACCTTC.

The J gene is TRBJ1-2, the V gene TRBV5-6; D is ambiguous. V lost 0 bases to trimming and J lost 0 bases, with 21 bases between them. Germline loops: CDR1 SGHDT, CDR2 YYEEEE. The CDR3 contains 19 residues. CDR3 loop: CASSLAGSGRTLSNYGYTF. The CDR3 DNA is TGTGCCAGCAGCTTGGCCGGGTCCGGTAGGACCCTATCTAACTATGGCTACACCTTC.

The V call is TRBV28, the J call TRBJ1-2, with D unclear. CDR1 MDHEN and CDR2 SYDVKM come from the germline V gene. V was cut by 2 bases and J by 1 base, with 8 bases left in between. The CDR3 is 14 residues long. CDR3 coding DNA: TGTGCCAGCAGTTTAGGTGCAGATAACTATGGCTACACCTTC. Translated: CASSLGADNYGYTF.

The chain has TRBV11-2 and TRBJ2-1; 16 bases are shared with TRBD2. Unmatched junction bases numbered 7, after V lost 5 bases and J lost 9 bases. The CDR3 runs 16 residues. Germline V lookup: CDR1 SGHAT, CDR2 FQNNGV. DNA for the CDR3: TGTGCCAGCAGCCCCTCGGGACTAGCGGGGGGGGTTGAGCAGTTCTTC. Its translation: CASSPSGLAGGVEQFF.

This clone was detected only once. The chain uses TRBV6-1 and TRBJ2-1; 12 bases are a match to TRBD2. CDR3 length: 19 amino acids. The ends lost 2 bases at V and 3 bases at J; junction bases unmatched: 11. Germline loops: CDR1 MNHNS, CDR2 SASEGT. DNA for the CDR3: TGTGCCAGCAGTGAACGGGGGACTACTAGCGGGGGGCGCTACAATGAGCAGTTCTTC. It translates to CASSERGTTSGGRYNEQFF.

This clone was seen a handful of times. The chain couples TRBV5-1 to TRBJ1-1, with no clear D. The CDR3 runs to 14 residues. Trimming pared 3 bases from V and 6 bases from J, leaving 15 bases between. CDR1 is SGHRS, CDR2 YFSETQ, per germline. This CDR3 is CASSYTEKVAEAFF. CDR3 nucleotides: TGCGCCAGCAGCTATACAGAGAAGGTGGCTGAAGCTTTCTTT.

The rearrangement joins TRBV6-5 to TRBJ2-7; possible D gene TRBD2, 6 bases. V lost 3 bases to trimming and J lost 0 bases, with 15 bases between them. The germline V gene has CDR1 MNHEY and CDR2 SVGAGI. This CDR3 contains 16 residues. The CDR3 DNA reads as TGTGCCAGCAGTTATCGGTCTGGGACTTTCTCCTACGAGCAGTACTTC. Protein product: CASSYRSGTFSYEQYF.